This T cell receptor (beta chain) was found in a study of blood T cells in healthy people across ages (dated by TCRdb to between 2014 and 2017). For the study in its entirety: In model experiments, template switching captured about one uniquely barcoded TCR beta cDNA molecule for every two T cells. The study analyzed two additional independent replicas of 1 million unique cDNA reads from the same blood draw for two donors, one aged 18 to 30 and one aged 80 or older. Age-related changes in TCR beta repertoire diversity were measured in the study by deep sequencing normalized with unique cDNA molecular identifiers. To avoid experimental bias, donors of different ages were randomly spread across the sequencing lanes. Four age groups were formed from the donors: young (average about 17 years), middle-aged (just under 40), aged (roughly 59) and long-lived (about 80). Broad study findings and their caveats: The percentage of naive T cells measured by flow cytometry correlated strongly with observed TCR beta diversity. Donor CMV infection status was unknown, potentially confounding age-related changes in expanded clonotypes. Bulk unsorted PBMC profiling prevented conclusive comparison of naive and antigen-experienced compartments. The long-lived group showed more naive CD4+ T cells, fewer expanded clones and increased TCR diversity than the aged group, suggesting age selection. As age increased, observed TCR beta diversity per million T cells dropped in a roughly linear way, and a significant reduction was already evident by age 40. Estimates of total diversity from one million sequenced T cells were regarded as lower bounds and underestimates.

Germline trimming amounts to 4 bases on V and 3 bases on J, with 6 as the count of junction bases outside the gene matches. The germline V gene gives CDR1 as LGHNA and CDR2 as YSLEER. The CDR3 covers 15 residues, taking in both the cysteine and the phenylalanine. The entry retains the CDR3 DNA only, 45 bases that are in frame from base 1. The donors were roughly 40 Caucasian individuals from Russia, aged roughly 6 to 100 years, who were systemically healthy. Around 10 milliliters of peripheral blood were drawn from each donor into EDTA-treated Vacutainer tubes. Ficoll-Paque density-gradient centrifugation was used to isolate PBMCs, with at least 6 million per sample. Trizol reagent was used to extract total RNA from the PBMCs, yielding at least 6 micrograms per sample. The percentages of naive CD45RAhigh/CD27high T cells were determined by flow cytometry on a PBMC aliquot from every donor. Worth noting for this clonotype: Which antigen it targets is not known. No much larger clone is present one base from it, and per-base qualities are unavailable.

Library prep was done by 5' RACE. The instrument given in TCRdb is Illumina HiSeq 2500. A second PCR of about 6 to 11 cycles was run with a J-beta primer mix and a sample-barcoded 5' primer. A template-switch 5' adaptor carrying 12 random nucleotides introduced a unique molecular identifier onto each TCR beta cDNA molecule. Each sample yielded at least 2.5 million CDR3-containing paired-end reads. First-strand cDNA synthesis was performed from all RNA using the Mint cDNA synthesis kit, with priming by a TRBC-specific oligonucleotide. After uracil-DNA glycosylase treatment, a first 18-cycle PCR used universal primers M1SS and BC2_uni_R on all cDNA. On the authors' methods: For normalization, 1 million high-quality reads, each with a distinct molecular identifier, were randomly selected from each sample. Reads with shared molecular identifiers were discarded instead of being binned into consensus sequences. CDR3 identification, clonotype clustering and error correction used MiTCR with a Q25 quality threshold and the strictest error-elimination algorithm. A nonparametric unseen species model with Euler transformation was used to estimate lower-bound total TCR beta diversity. TCRdb itself trimmed the public reads at Q25 with fastp, ran MiXCR and retained productive beta chains. Each entry merges the rows of one CDR3 protein and shows their most common DNA and genes. In this record, the V and J calls reflect TCRdb's handling and not the investigators' own analysis. The sample contains 550,000 to 750,000 distinct CDR3 sequences, 20% to 25% of them found a single time. Clones ranked in the top ten supply approximately 3.7% of the sample.

This receptor was identified in a man in his 70s in good health. The chain joins TRBV4-3 to TRBJ2-1; 7 of the junction bases match TRBD1. Sequences were obtained from blood. CDR3 reads: CASSLEGQNYNEQFF. The sequenced DNA is TGCGCCAGCAGCCTAGAGGGACAGAACTACAATGAGCAGTTCTTC.